The 6 T cell receptor beta chains given below trace back to one sample, sequenced in a study of CXCR3-negative and CXCR3-positive naive CD8 T cells (dated by TCRdb to about 2019). Instrument on record: NextSeq 550. The Human TCR Profiling Kit (MiLaboratory) was used to make UMI-labeled 5' RACE TRB cDNA libraries. The reads were reprocessed in TCRdb, with one entry per CDR3 protein sequence and no accompanying DNA. This sample's clone table shows 100,000 to 150,000 distinct CDR3 sequences. The ten largest clones capture less than 0.3% of the sample. Material: naive CXCR3- CD8+ T cells from blood. The cell subset or site label for this specimen denotes: CD45RO-CCR7+CD27+CD95- naive CD8+ T cells lacking CXCR3 (TNR3-). All receptors come from a human donor in good health. Some clones in this sample may be carry-over from other donors' samples.

The chain has TRBV7-9 and TRBJ1-2. Germline-derived CDR1 and CDR2 are SEHNR and FQNEAQ (reference sequence). This CDR3 has 13 residues. CDR3 in amino acids: CASSLGAIYGCTF.

The chain employs TRBV4-3 and TRBJ2-3; with no DNA, the TCRdb D assignment of TRBD1 cannot be verified. The CDR3 has 15 residues. CDR1 LGHNA and CDR2 YSLEER come from the germline V gene. The CDR3 loop reads CASSPREALTDTQYF.

V is TRBV29-1 and J is TRBJ2-1; TCRdb reports TRBD2, a call that lacks DNA to check it against. CDR1 is SQVTM and CDR2 is ANQGSEA in the germline V gene. The CDR3 sequence is 11 residues long. The CDR3 sequence: CSGDYYNEQFF.

CDR3 residues: CASSLPDGISYEQYF. The chain carries TRBV7-9 and TRBJ2-7. The CDR3 extends over 15 amino acids. The germline CDR1 and CDR2 sequences are SEHNR and FQNEAQ (reference sequence).

The V gene is TRBV15, the J gene TRBJ2-1. Germline assignment: CDR1 LNHNV and CDR2 YYDKDF (reference sequence). The CDR3 totals 13 residues. This chain's CDR3 is CATSRAARNEQFF.

This chain uses TRBV4-1 with TRBJ2-3; TCRdb outputs TRBD2, but without DNA this stays unchecked. This CDR3 is 18 amino acids long. Germline CDR1 reads MGHRA; CDR2 reads YSYEKL. The CDR3 is CASSHPSGLAGSTDTQYF.